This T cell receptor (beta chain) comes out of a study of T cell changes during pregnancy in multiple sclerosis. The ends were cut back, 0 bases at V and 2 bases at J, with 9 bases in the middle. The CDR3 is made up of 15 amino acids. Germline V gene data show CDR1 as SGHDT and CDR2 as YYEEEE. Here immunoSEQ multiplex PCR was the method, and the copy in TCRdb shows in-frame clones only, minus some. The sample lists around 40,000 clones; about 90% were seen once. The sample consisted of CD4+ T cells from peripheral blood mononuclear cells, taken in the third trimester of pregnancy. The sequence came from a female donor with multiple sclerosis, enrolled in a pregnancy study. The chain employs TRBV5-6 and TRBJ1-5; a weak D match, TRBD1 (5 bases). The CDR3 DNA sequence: TGTGCCAGCAGCTTGGAAGGGGATGGCAATCAGCCCCAGCATTTT. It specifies CASSLEGDGNQPQHF.